This passage covers 24 T cell receptor beta chains from one sample sequenced in a study of shared clonotypes between healthy human individuals. Here immunoSEQ multiplex PCR was the method, and the copy in TCRdb shows in-frame clones only, minus some. The table lists over a million clones, approximately 80% of them singletons. Sequencing was performed on memory CD4+ T cells from PBMCs. As to subset: CD45RA-negative fraction. These receptors originate from a man aged 18 to 35 in good health. Some clones in this sample may be carry-over from other donors' samples.

This clone was detected only once. This chain links TRBV28 with TRBJ2-7; 8 bases line up with TRBD1. Germline CDR1 reads MDHEN; CDR2 reads SYDVKM. V trimming: 6 bases; J trimming: 6 bases; junction bases outside the gene matches: 13. The CDR3 has 15 residues. CDR3 protein: CASRIVGQGATEQYF. CDR3 in DNA: TGTGCCAGCAGAATTGTAGGGCAGGGGGCCACCGAGCAGTACTTC.

The gene calls are TRBV5-8 and TRBJ2-7; D might be TRBD1 (5 bases). Per germline, CDR1 SGHTS and CDR2 YDEGEE. Trimming removed 0 bases from V and 0 bases from J, with 13 bases in between. The CDR3 has 16 amino acids. The CDR3 sequence: CASSLEGVRSSYEQYF. CDR3 nucleotides: TGTGCCAGCAGCTTGGAAGGGGTCCGGAGCTCCTACGAGCAGTACTTC.

V gene TRBV9 combines with J gene TRBJ1-4; 9 bases align to TRBD1. The V and J ends lost 0 bases and 10 bases, in that order; junction bases with no gene match: 4. The CDR3 consists of 14 residues. Germline CDR1 is SGDLS and CDR2 is YYNGEE. The CDR3 region has the DNA TGTGCCAGCAGCGTAGAACAGGGGGCTTCAAAACTGTTTTTT. Its protein is CASSVEQGASKLFF.

The V and J genes are TRBV28 and TRBJ1-5; 9 nucleotides line up with TRBD1. CDR1 MDHEN and CDR2 SYDVKM come from the germline V gene. With V trimmed by 5 bases and J by 3 bases, 14 bases remained unmatched. This CDR3 comprises 18 residues. The CDR3 loop reads CASSTLQSRTGDNQPQHF. The CDR3 region has the DNA TGTGCCAGCAGTACACTGCAGAGCCGGACAGGGGACAATCAGCCCCAGCATTTT.

The rearrangement links TRBV29-1 to TRBJ2-1; D perhaps matches TRBD2 (6 bases). Germline CDR1 is SQVTM and CDR2 is ANQGSEA. The CDR3 runs to 13 residues. V was shortened by 4 bases and J by 12 bases, with 19 bases between the two germline ends. The CDR3 loop reads CSVAGTQLKGQFF. As DNA, the CDR3 is TGCAGCGTTGCCGGGACTCAATTAAAGGGGCAGTTCTTC.

The chain links TRBV5-4 to TRBJ2-1, with D possibly TRBD2 on 6 matching bases. Trimming removed 4 bases at V and 7 bases at J, with 18 bases between. CDR3 length: 15 residues. Per germline, CDR1 SGHNT and CDR2 YYREEE (reference sequence). CDR3 sequence (DNA): TGTGCCAGCAGCCCACCGGGACTGCCGGGGAATGAGCAGTTCTTC. Translation gives CASSPPGLPGNEQFF.

This clone showed up just once. V usage is TRBV29-1 and J usage is TRBJ2-7; D is unclear. CDR1 is SQVTM, CDR2 ANQGSEA, per germline. V was clipped by 6 bases and J by 2 bases, with 17 bases between them. This CDR3 is 14 amino acids long. The CDR3 loop reads CSVGLRSPAYEQYF. The CDR3 DNA reads TGCAGCGTGGGCTTGCGGTCCCCAGCCTACGAGCAGTACTTC.

The V gene is TRBV7-3, the J gene TRBJ1-5, with 11 bases fitting TRBD1. Unmatched junction bases numbered 5, after V lost 3 bases and J lost 4 bases. The germline V gene has CDR1 SGHTA and CDR2 FQGTGA. There are 16 residues in the CDR3. The CDR3 nucleotides read TGTGCCAGCAGCTTCCCCGGGACAGGGGGAAATCAGCCCCAGCATTTT. It specifies CASSFPGTGGNQPQHF.

V usage is TRBV30 and J usage is TRBJ2-3, with 7 bases matching TRBD2. This CDR3 contains 14 residues. Germline loops: CDR1 GTSNPN, CDR2 SVGIG (reference sequence). V was pared by 7 bases and J by 2 bases, with 9 bases of the junction left unmatched. The CDR3 loop is CALSRAGITDTQYF. Written as DNA, the CDR3 is TGTGCCTTAAGTCGAGCGGGAATCACAGATACGCAGTATTTT.

This clone occurred once. This may be a read error, as it is one base from a much larger clone. CDR3 DNA: TGTACCACCAGCAGAGATACGTACCAAGAGACCCAGTACTTC. This encodes CTTSRDTYQETQYF. The chain uses TRBV15 and TRBJ2-5; D is undetermined. Germline V gene lookup returns CDR1 LNHNV and CDR2 YYDKDF (reference sequence). This CDR3 is built from 14 residues.

This chain joins TRBV6-5 and TRBJ1-1; D is ambiguous. The CDR3 totals 15 residues. The germline CDR1 and CDR2 sequences are MNHEY and SVGAGI. V lost 0 bases and J 4 bases, leaving 12 bases between the germline ends. This CDR3 is CASSYSKGIGTEAFF. The CDR3, as DNA: TGTGCCAGCAGTTACTCGAAGGGAATTGGCACTGAAGCTTTCTTT.

CDR3 sequence reads: CASSLEPSTDTQYF. The CDR3 DNA sequence: TGTGCCAGCAGCTTAGAGCCTAGCACAGATACGCAGTATTTT. The chain combines TRBV7-3 with TRBJ2-3, with no clear D. CDR3 length: 14 residues. Germline CDR1 reads SGHTA; CDR2 reads FQGTGA. V gave up 2 bases and J gave up 0 bases, with 6 bases separating them. Full variable domain (rest looked up from reference TRBV7-3 and TRBJ2-3): GAGVSQTPSNKVTEKGKYVELRCDPISGHTALYWYRQSLGQGPEFLIYFQGTGAADDSGLPNDRFFAVRPEGSVSTLKIQRTERGDSAVYLCASSLEPSTDTQYFGPGTRLTVL.

The J gene is TRBJ2-1, the V gene TRBV5-4; the D gene is possibly TRBD2 (6 bases). This CDR3 contains 14 residues. Germline CDR1 reads SGHNT; CDR2 reads YYREEE (reference sequence). The ends were cut back, 6 bases at V and 4 bases at J, with 14 bases in the middle. CDR3 in amino acids: CASTRAGGYNEQFF. Here the CDR3 DNA reads TGTGCCAGCACCCGAGCGGGTGGGTACAATGAGCAGTTCTTC.

The rearrangement uses TRBV5-4 and TRBJ2-7, with 8 bases lining up with TRBD1. This CDR3 region has 17 residues. Looked up from germline, CDR1 is SGHNT and CDR2 is YYREEE (reference sequence). V dropped 2 bases and J dropped 2; count of bases not matched to a gene: 12. The CDR3 is CASSFGPRDRTTYEQYF. CDR3 sequence (DNA): TGTGCCAGCAGCTTTGGGCCCCGGGACAGGACTACCTACGAGCAGTACTTC.

V usage is TRBV4-1 and J usage is TRBJ2-5; no clear D. Trimming stripped 7 bases from V and 2 bases from J, with 20 bases between. The CDR3 runs 16 residues. Per germline, CDR1 MGHRA and CDR2 YSYEKL. The CDR3 is CASIPVSLLGQETQYF. CDR3 bases: TGCGCCAGCATCCCCGTTTCCTTGCTAGGGCAAGAGACCCAGTACTTC.

The genes are TRBV2 and TRBJ1-2; D not resolved. There are 13 residues in the CDR3. Trimming left V 7 bases short and J 0 bases short, with 9 bases between. Germline V gene lookup returns CDR1 SNHLY and CDR2 FYNNEI. CDR3 nucleotide sequence: TGTGCCAGCAAATACGCGACTAACTATGGCTACACCTTC. Amino acid sequence: CASKYATNYGYTF.

This clone occurred a few times. The chain recombines TRBV7-9 with TRBJ2-1; tentatively, D is TRBD1 (5 bases). V was pared by 1 base and J by 9 bases, with 13 bases between. This CDR3 has 14 residues. Germline V CDR1 and CDR2: SEHNR, FQNEAQ (reference sequence). This chain's CDR3 is CASSLGARESEQFF. In DNA, the CDR3 is TGTGCCAGCAGCTTAGGTGCCAGGGAAAGTGAGCAGTTCTTC.

The genes are TRBV2 and TRBJ2-6, with unresolved D. This CDR3 region has 13 residues. Trimming took off 0 bases at V and 4 bases at J, with 1 base between the two ends. Germline CDR1 is SNHLY and CDR2 is FYNNEI. As DNA, the CDR3 is TGTGCCAGCAGTGAAGCCGGGGCCAACGTCCTGACTTTC. As protein: CASSEAGANVLTF. The full variable domain, its missing parts supplied by reference TRBV2 and TRBJ2-6, is EPEVTQTPSHQVTQMGQEVILRCVPISNHLYFYWYRQILGQKVEFLVSFYNNEISEKSEIFDDQFSVERPDGSNFTLKIRSTKLEDSAMYFCASSEAGANVLTFGAGSRLTVL.

The chain uses TRBV9 and TRBJ2-3; D call uncertain. Germline CDR1 SGDLS, CDR2 YYNGEE. CDR3 size: 14 residues. The V end was cut by 0 bases, the J end by 2 bases, with 7 bases between. The CDR3 protein is CASSVGVITDTQYF. The CDR3 DNA is TGTGCCAGCAGCGTAGGGGTGATCACAGATACGCAGTATTTT.

The V call is TRBV5-1, the J call TRBJ2-3; D could derive from TRBD1 or TRBD2 (5 bases each). Trimming removed 4 bases from V and 3 bases from J, with 21 bases in between. Germline V gene data show CDR1 as SGHRS and CDR2 as YFSETQ. The CDR3 covers 17 residues. CDR3 loop: CASSPPGTLVGTDTQYF. CDR3 DNA sequence: TGCGCCAGCAGCCCCCCCGGGACGTTAGTTGGTACAGATACGCAGTATTTT.

This clone was found a few times. V and J are TRBV30 and TRBJ1-2; 9 bases agree with TRBD1. The germline V gene has CDR1 GTSNPN and CDR2 SVGIG (reference sequence). CDR3 size: 12 residues. V gave up 6 bases and J gave up 4 bases; unmatched junction bases: 3. DNA of the CDR3: TGTGCCTGTCCGACAGGGGGCTATGGCTACACCTTC. Amino acids: CACPTGGYGYTF.

The chain couples TRBV5-1 to TRBJ1-2, with D tentatively TRBD1 (5 bases). Per the germline V gene, CDR1 is SGHRS and CDR2 is YFSETQ. CDR3 length: 10 amino acids. Trimming cost V 4 bases and J 8 bases, with 6 bases left between them. In DNA form, the CDR3 reads TGCGCCAGCAGCGGGGCGGGCTACACCTTC. Translation gives CASSGAGYTF.

This chain joins TRBV30 and TRBJ1-4; a possible D gene is TRBD1 (5 bases). Germline CDR1 is GTSNPN and CDR2 is SVGIG (reference sequence). The CDR3 runs 12 residues. The V end lost 4 bases, the J end lost 8 bases, and 11 bases lay between the germline ends. The DNA of the CDR3 is TGTGCCTGGAACGGACAAGTGGAAAAACTGTTTTTT. It specifies CAWNGQVEKLFF.

J is TRBJ1-2 and V is TRBV9; unclear D gene. Trimming removed 2 bases at V and 0 bases at J, with 5 bases between. Per germline, CDR1 SGDLS and CDR2 YYNGEE. The CDR3 totals 13 residues. CDR3 in DNA: TGTGCCAGCAGCGTGATTTCTAACTATGGCTACACCTTC. Protein sequence: CASSVISNYGYTF.